A selection of T cell receptor beta chains follows, all from one sample in a study of T-cell reconstitution after alpha-beta-depleted transplantation in children. Via MiXCR, TCRdb re-called the PCR reads, giving one row per CDR3 protein. The table includes just under 350,000 distinct CDR3 sequences, around 16% detected once. This specimen was PBMCs, mostly from graft donor cells, taken 360 days after TCRalphabeta/CD19-depleted stem cell transplant. The receptors were sampled from a male patient between 2 and 10 years old who had a stem cell transplant for acute lymphoblastic leukemia, so the T cells may come from the graft donor. Both conserved end residues are part of each CDR3. Each record gives: D gene, CDR3 length, V gene, J gene, clone size, CDR3 DNA, CDR3 protein. A D gene is named only where the DNA matches it firmly. Some rows mark clone size as missing; the rest say once, few, many or name a class of expanded clone.

TRBD1,16,TRBV24-1,TRBJ2-3,many,TGTGCCACCACCCGAACCGGGACAGCTAGCACAGATACGCAGTATTTT,CATTRTGTASTDTQYF
.,14,TRBV7-6,TRBJ2-5,.,TGTGCCAGCAGCTTAAATTTTGGGGGCGAGACCCAGTACTTC,CASSLNFGGETQYF
.,14,TRBV5-6,TRBJ1-5,.,TGTGCCAGCAGTTACAGGACCGCCAAGGGGCCCCAGCATTTT,CASSYRTAKGPQHF
.,13,TRBV12-3/TRBV12-4,TRBJ1-6,many,TGTGCCAGCAGTTTAGTCGCGGTTTCACCCCTCCACTTT,CASSLVAVSPLHF
TRBD1,15,TRBV4-3,TRBJ1-1,.,TGCGCCAGCAGCTTTGGGGGACAGTCGAACACTGAAGCTTTCTTT,CASSFGGQSNTEAFF
.,13,TRBV27,TRBJ2-1,few,TGTGCCAGCAGTTACTCTAGGTTCAGTGAGCAGTTCTTC,CASSYSRFSEQFF
TRBD1,16,TRBV9,TRBJ2-1,many,TGTGCCAGCAGCCCCCCCGGGACAGGGGACTACAATGAGCAGTTCTTC,CASSPPGTGDYNEQFF
.,17,TRBV15,TRBJ2-4,.,TGTGCCACCAGCAGAGAGGGAGTATGGGAAGCCAAAAACATTCAGTACTTC,CATSREGVWEAKNIQYF
.,13,TRBV7-8,TRBJ2-7,many,TGTGCCAGCAGCCGATCGGGATCCTACGAGCAGTACTTC,CASSRSGSYEQYF
TRBD2,13,TRBV9,TRBJ2-5,few,TGTGCCAGCAGCGCGGGGGGGCTCGGGACCCAGTACTTC,CASSAGGLGTQYF
.,14,TRBV6-2/TRBV6-3,TRBJ2-7,few,TGTGCCAGCAGTTACGAGGACCACTCCTACGAGCAGTACTTC,CASSYEDHSYEQYF
.,15,TRBV12-3/TRBV12-4,TRBJ2-4,many,TGTGCCAGCAGTTTGGGAGGTTTAGCCAAAAACATTCAGTACTTC,CASSLGGLAKNIQYF
TRBD2,15,TRBV28,TRBJ2-1,few,TGTGCCAGCAGATTAGCGGGAGTGCCCTACAATGAGCAGTTCTTC,CASRLAGVPYNEQFF
.,15,TRBV7-9,TRBJ2-1,.,TGTGCCAGCAGCTTCCCTTTTGGGATGGCTAATGAGCAGTTCTTC,CASSFPFGMANEQFF
.,13,TRBV27,TRBJ2-3,.,TGTGCCAGCTCTTGGGCTAGCACAGATACGCAGTATTTT,CASSWASTDTQYF
TRBD1,14,TRBV4-3,TRBJ2-7,many,TGCGCCAGCAGCCCCGGGACAGGGTTCTACGAGCAGTACTTC,CASSPGTGFYEQYF
.,13,TRBV27,TRBJ2-7,few,TGTGCCAGCAGTGCCCTGACAGGCTACGAGCAGTACTTC,CASSALTGYEQYF
.,13,TRBV10-2,TRBJ2-3,many,TGCGCCAGCAGTCCCATCGTAGCGGATACGCAGTATTTT,CASSPIVADTQYF
.,13,TRBV29-1,TRBJ2-7,.,TGCAGCGCGCTGATTATACGAAGCTACGAGCAGTACTTC,CSALIIRSYEQYF
.,15,TRBV6-2/TRBV6-3,TRBJ2-7,few,TGTGCCAGCAGACAACATAGCGGCTACTTCGACGAGCAGTACTTC,CASRQHSGYFDEQYF